This T cell receptor (beta chain) was obtained from a study of blood T cell repertoires in COVID-19. Study-level information: Acute and convalescent COVID-19 samples came from the United States, Italy and Spain.

Trimming shortened V by 3 bases and J by 5 bases, and 13 bases separated the two germline ends. CDR3 length equals 16 residues. The germline gives CDR1 KGHDR, CDR2 SFDVKD. Source study methods: Estimation of nucleated cell counts was performed using reference gene primer amplification. Profiling relied on immunoSEQ multiplex PCR, and the TCRdb table lists in-frame clones only, not all of them. The V and J calls and clone size come from that table; D and trimming were worked out from the DNA. Here the sample spans 130,000 to 150,000 clones, about four fifths being singletons. This receptor was identified in a man in his 70s who had recovered from COVID-19. Sequenced: peripheral blood. The V call is TRBV24-1, the J call TRBJ2-6; a possible D gene is TRBD1 (5 bases). The CDR3 coding sequence is TGTGCCACCAGTGATCCTGCAGGGAAATGGGCCAACGTCCTGACTTTC. It translates to CATSDPAGKWANVLTF.